This T cell receptor (beta chain) was sequenced during a study of blood T cells in healthy people across ages. Next came a second PCR, run for about 6 to 12 cycles, which used a sample-barcoded 5' primer along with a J-beta primer mix. Sequencing yielded, for each sample, at least 2.5 million paired-end reads carrying CDR3. TCRdb re-called the 5' RACE reads through MiXCR, storing one row per CDR3 protein. The sample lists 1.5 million to 2 million distinct CDR3 sequences, 28% occurring once. The CDR3 has 15 amino acids. V was cut by 0 bases and J by 1 base, with 10 bases left in between. Per germline, CDR1 MGHRA and CDR2 YSYEKL.

The source is a woman under 40 in good health. The sequencing input was blood. This rearrangement joins TRBV4-1 to TRBJ2-7; D unresolved. The CDR3 DNA is TGCGCCAGCAGCCAAGATCTGAAGGGTTCCTACGAGCAGTACTTC. Protein: CASSQDLKGSYEQYF.